This TCR beta chain derives from a study of early T cells in non-severe SARS-CoV-2 infection. The V gene lost 5 bases and the J gene lost 10 bases, with 15 bases spanning the gap. CDR3 length: 13 amino acids. The germline CDR1 and CDR2 sequences are SGHVS and FNYEAQ. The TCR library protocol was used to attach unique molecular identifiers. These identifiers were attached to individual cDNA molecules. Using its own MiXCR run on the 5' RACE reads, TCRdb lists one record per CDR3 protein. The sample records approximately 65,000 distinct CDR3 sequences, 9% to 15% being singletons. Findings of the study overall: Comparison of clonotypes with VDJdb favored anti-spike CD8 responses while missing private and CD4 specificities.

This clonotype was seen a few times. What it recognizes is unknown. V and J are TRBV7-6 and TRBJ2-1; D tentatively fits TRBD1 or TRBD2 (5 bases each). The sequence came from an adult who was a healthcare worker with PCR-confirmed SARS-CoV-2 infection or an uninfected control (not recorded which). Sequenced material: whole blood. CDR3 bases: TGTGCCAGCAGCCCGGGACCTAGTATGGAGCAGTTCTTC. It yields the protein CASSPGPSMEQFF.